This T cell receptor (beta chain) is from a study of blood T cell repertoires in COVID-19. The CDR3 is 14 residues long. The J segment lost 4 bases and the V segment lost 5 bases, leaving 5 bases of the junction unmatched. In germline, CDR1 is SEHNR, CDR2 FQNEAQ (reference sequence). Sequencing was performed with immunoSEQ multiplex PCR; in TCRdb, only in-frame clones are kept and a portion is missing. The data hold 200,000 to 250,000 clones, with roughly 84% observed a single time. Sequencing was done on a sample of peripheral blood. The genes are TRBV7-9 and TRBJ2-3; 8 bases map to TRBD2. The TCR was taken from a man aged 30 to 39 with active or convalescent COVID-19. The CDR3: CASSPREDPDTQYF. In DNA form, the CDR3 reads TGTGCCAGCAGCCCGCGGGAGGATCCAGATACGCAGTATTTT.